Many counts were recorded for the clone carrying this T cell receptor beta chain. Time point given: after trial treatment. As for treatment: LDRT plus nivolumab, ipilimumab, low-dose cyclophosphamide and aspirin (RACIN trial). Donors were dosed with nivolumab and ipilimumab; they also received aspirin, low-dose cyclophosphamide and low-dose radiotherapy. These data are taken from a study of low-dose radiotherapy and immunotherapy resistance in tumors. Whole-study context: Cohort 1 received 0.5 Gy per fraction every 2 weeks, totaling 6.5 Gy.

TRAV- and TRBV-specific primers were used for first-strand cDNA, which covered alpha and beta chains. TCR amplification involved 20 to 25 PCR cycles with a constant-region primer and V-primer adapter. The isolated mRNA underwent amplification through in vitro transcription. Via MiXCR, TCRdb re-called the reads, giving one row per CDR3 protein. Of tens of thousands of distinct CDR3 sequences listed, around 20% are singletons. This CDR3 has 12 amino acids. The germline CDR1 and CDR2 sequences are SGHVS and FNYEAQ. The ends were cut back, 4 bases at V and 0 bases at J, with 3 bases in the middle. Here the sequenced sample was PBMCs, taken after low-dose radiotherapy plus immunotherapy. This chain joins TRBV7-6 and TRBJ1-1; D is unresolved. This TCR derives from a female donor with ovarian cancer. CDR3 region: CASSSMNTEAFF. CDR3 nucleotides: TGTGCCAGCAGCTCCATGAACACTGAAGCTTTCTTT.